This TCR beta chain was documented in a study of blood T cell repertoires in COVID-19. For the study at large: Samples came from the United States, Italy and Spain, spanning acute and convalescent COVID-19.

The CDR3 runs to 14 residues. V gave up 1 base and J gave up 6 bases, with 12 bases separating them. CDR1 SGHDN and CDR2 FVKESK come from the germline V gene. Exposed participants came across a COVID-19 case within 2 weeks before study entry. In the source study's methods: Amplification from reference gene primers served as the basis for estimated nucleated cell counts. Assay: immunoSEQ multiplex PCR; the TCRdb copy retains only in-frame clones and omits some. V, J and clone size are those of that table, while D and trimming were read from the DNA. The profile shows hundreds of thousands of clones, 75% to 90% of them singletons.

Input material: PBMCs or T cells enriched from blood (not recorded which). The rearrangement uses TRBV14 and TRBJ1-2; D unresolved. This TCR was sampled from a woman under 40 who had been exposed to COVID-19. CDR3 sequence reads: CASSQGVVGDGYTF. In DNA form, the CDR3 reads TGTGCCAGCAGCCAAGGAGTAGTCGGGGATGGCTACACCTTC.